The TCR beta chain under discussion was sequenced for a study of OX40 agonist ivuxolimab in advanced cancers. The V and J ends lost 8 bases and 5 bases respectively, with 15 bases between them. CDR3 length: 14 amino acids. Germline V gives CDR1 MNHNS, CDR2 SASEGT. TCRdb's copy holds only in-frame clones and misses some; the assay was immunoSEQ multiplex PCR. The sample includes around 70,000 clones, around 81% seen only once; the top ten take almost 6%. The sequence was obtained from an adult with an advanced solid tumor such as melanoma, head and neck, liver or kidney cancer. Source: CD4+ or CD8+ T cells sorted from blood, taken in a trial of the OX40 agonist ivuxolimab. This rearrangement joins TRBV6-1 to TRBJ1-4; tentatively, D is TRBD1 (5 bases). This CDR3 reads CASQTRGGNEKLFF. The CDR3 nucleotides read TGTGCCAGCCAGACCCGGGGCGGGAATGAAAAACTGTTTTTT.